This TCR beta chain was retrieved from a study of shared clonotypes between healthy human individuals. Overall study findings and caveats: Sharing across four donors was highest in naive CD4 (approximately 5%) and lowest in memory CD8 (approximately 0.4%). The small donor group covered limited genetic and exposure diversity.

Germline V gives CDR1 SGHVS, CDR2 FQNEAQ. The CDR3 is 15 residues long. V lost 5 bases to trimming and J lost 4 bases, with 18 bases between them. As regards this clone: Antigen: not known.

CD45RO-negative CD8 cells positively selected for CCR7 made up the naive population, which excluded terminally differentiated effector memory CD45RA+ cells. Donors, healthy HIV-negative adults, lacked recent acute infections or vaccinations. The authors split each subset's genomic DNA evenly across several immunoSEQ plates. Libraries were prepared by immunoSEQ multiplex PCR; TCRdb keeps only in-frame clonotypes and omits some of them. This table has about 820,000 clones, about 92% appearing once. The chain couples TRBV7-8 to TRBJ2-7, with D tentatively TRBD2 (6 bases). Sequenced input: naive CD8+ T cells sorted from blood. This receptor was taken from a man aged 25 to 45 in good health. The CDR3, as DNA: TGTGCCAGCAGCCCCCAACTAGCTCTGCCATACGAGCAGTACTTC. This codes for CASSPQLALPYEQYF. Using reference TRBV7-8 and TRBJ2-7 for the parts outside the CDR3, the full variable domain is GAGVSQSPRYKVAKRGQDVALRCDPISGHVSLFWYQQALGQGPEFLTYFQNEAQLDKSGLPSDRFFAERPEGSVSTLKIQRTQQEDSAVYLCASSPQLALPYEQYFGPGTRLTVT.